This T cell receptor (beta chain) came from a study of a mutant IDH1 vaccine in newly diagnosed glioma. Data came from immunoSEQ multiplex PCR; TCRdb stores just in-frame clones and leaves some out. The sample lists approximately 92,000 clones, around four fifths occurring once. Noted time point: baseline, week 1 (first vaccination visit). As to treatment: pre-vaccination baseline after standard-of-care therapy. Sequenced here: PBMCs, sampled from a glioma patient treated with radiotherapy, temozolomide or both. This sequence was found in a woman between 50 and 59 years old with glioma.

The CDR3 DNA reads as TGTGCCAGCAGTCAACCAGCGAACACTGAAGCTTTCTTT. Translated, it gives CASSQPANTEAFF. The chain joins TRBV7-8 to TRBJ1-1, with unresolved D. V dropped 6 bases and J dropped 1 base, with 9 bases sitting between them. CDR3 size: 13 residues. Germline CDR1 SGHVS, CDR2 FQNEAQ.